This entry lists 17 T cell receptor beta chains sequenced from one sample in a study of cytomegalovirus exposure and HLA in healthy donors. PCR primers comprised 60 Vbeta and 13 Jbeta primers. The repertoire was sequenced with immunoSEQ multiplex PCR; TCRdb's copy has only in-frame clones and lacks some. The data contain roughly 150,000 clones, approximately 80% of them seen just once; the ten biggest clones take up about 5.6%. Material: PBMCs. The receptors come from a man aged 30 to 39 in good health and CMV-seropositive.

This chain joins TRBV7-9 and TRBJ2-7; D is uncertain. V gave up 0 bases and J gave up 3 bases, with 6 bases separating them. The CDR3 sequence is 13 residues long. Germline CDR1 is SEHNR and CDR2 is FQNEAQ (reference sequence). Written as DNA, the CDR3 is TGTGCCAGCAGCTTAGCCTCCCTCTACGAGCAGTACTTC. Translating gives CASSLASLYEQYF.

The sample holds a few counts of this clone. This chain links TRBV4-3 with TRBJ2-1; perhaps TRBD2 as D (5 bases). The CDR3 is 17 amino acids. V was pared by 0 bases and J by 3 bases, with 15 bases between. Looked up from germline, CDR1 is LGHNA and CDR2 is YSLEER. The CDR3 DNA sequence: TGCGCCAGCAGCCAAGATTGGGCTAGCTTAGACTACAATGAGCAGTTCTTC. The encoded protein is CASSQDWASLDYNEQFF.

This clone was recorded once. The rearrangement joins TRBV28 to TRBJ2-7; D unresolved. This CDR3 has 14 amino acids. Trimming took 3 bases from V and 2 from J, leaving 11 bases between them. Germline V gene sequence: CDR1 MDHEN, CDR2 SYDVKM. This chain's CDR3 is CASSFRARTYEQYF. The CDR3 bases are TGTGCCAGCAGTTTTCGAGCGCGAACCTACGAGCAGTACTTC.

The CDR3 bases are TGTGCCAGCAGTGACGGGGGGTCGGCTAATGAAAAACTGTTTTTT. This translates into CASSDGGSANEKLFF. The rearrangement uses TRBV6-4 and TRBJ1-4; weak D call: TRBD1 (5 bases). Germline V gene data show CDR1 as MRHNA and CDR2 as SNTAGT. CDR3 length equals 15 residues. V lost 2 bases and J lost 3, with 10 bases in between.

The J gene is TRBJ2-1, the V gene TRBV5-4; 7 bases agree with TRBD1. From germline, CDR1 is SGHNT and CDR2 YYREEE (reference sequence). CDR3 length: 15 residues. Trimming removed 4 bases from V and 3 bases from J; junction bases left unmatched: 7. This CDR3 is CASSPGQEHYNEQFF. In DNA, the CDR3 is TGTGCCAGCAGCCCAGGACAGGAACACTACAATGAGCAGTTCTTC.

The J gene is TRBJ1-2, the V gene TRBV5-6, with D unclear. Germline V gene sequence: CDR1 SGHDT, CDR2 YYEEEE. Between the trimmed V and J ends, which lost 2 bases and 6 bases, there was a span of 17 bases. This CDR3 has 15 residues. For the CDR3, the DNA is TGTGCCAGCAGCTTACGAGGGTATCATGGCGATGGCTACACCTTC. Its protein product is CASSLRGYHGDGYTF.

The chain has TRBV18 and TRBJ2-2; TRBD1 agrees at 10 bases. Losses at the gene ends were 3 bases for V and 4 bases for J; bases not matched to a gene: 2. CDR1 KGHSH and CDR2 LQKENI come from the germline V gene. CDR3 size: 15 residues. CDR3 DNA sequence: TGTGCCAGCTCACCCGGACAGGGGGGCACCGGGGAGCTGTTTTTT. This translates into CASSPGQGGTGELFF.

This rearrangement joins TRBV11-1 to TRBJ2-7, with D perhaps TRBD1 (5 bases). This CDR3 spans 15 amino acids. V shed 5 bases and J shed 2 bases, with 16 bases lying between them. Germline CDR1 SGHAT, CDR2 FQDESV (reference sequence). The CDR3 bases are TGTGCCAGCAGCCCGACAGAGCCGGGTGCCTACGAGCAGTACTTC. It is translated as CASSPTEPGAYEQYF.

V is TRBV28 and J is TRBJ2-1, with 15 nucleotides matching TRBD2. Germline assignment: CDR1 MDHEN and CDR2 SYDVKM. With 5 bases clipped from V and 3 bases from J, the junction kept 11 bases outside the gene matches. The CDR3 is 19 amino acids. The CDR3 sequence is CASSSRGTSGRQGYNEQFF. DNA of the CDR3: TGTGCCAGCAGTAGTCGCGGGACTAGCGGGAGGCAAGGCTACAATGAGCAGTTCTTC. The complete variable domain, with remaining parts taken from reference TRBV28 and TRBJ2-1, reads DVKVTQSSRYLVKRTGEKVFLECVQDMDHENMFWYRQDPGLGLRLIYFSYDVKMKEKGDIPEGYSVSREKKERFSLILESASTNQTSMYLCASSSRGTSGRQGYNEQFFGPGTRLTVL.

V gene TRBV5-4 combines with J gene TRBJ1-6, with a possible D match to TRBD1 (6 bases). The CDR3 spans 14 residues. Trimming pared 1 base from V and 7 bases from J, leaving 9 bases between. Germline V CDR1 and CDR2: SGHNT, YYREEE (reference sequence). The CDR3 reads CASSLSQGNSPLHF. The CDR3 DNA reads as TGTGCCAGCAGCTTGTCGCAGGGGAATTCACCCCTCCACTTT. The variable domain in full, with the rest retrieved from reference TRBV5-4 and TRBJ1-6, is ETGVTQSPTHLIKTRGQQVTLRCSSQSGHNTVSWYQQALGQGPQFIFQYYREEENGRGNFPPRFSGLQFPNYSSELNVNALELDDSALYLCASSLSQGNSPLHFGNGTRLTVT.

This clone was seen a few times. The chain carries TRBV28 and TRBJ2-7, with TRBD1 identical over 11 bases. The germline V gene encodes CDR1 MDHEN and CDR2 SYDVKM. The trim removed 8 bases at V and 3 bases at J, leaving 3 bases unmatched. This CDR3 is 13 amino acids long. The CDR3 spells CASGTGGSYEQYF. The CDR3, as DNA: TGTGCCAGCGGGACAGGGGGAAGCTACGAGCAGTACTTC. Drawing the rest from reference TRBV28 and TRBJ2-7, the complete variable domain is DVKVTQSSRYLVKRTGEKVFLECVQDMDHENMFWYRQDPGLGLRLIYFSYDVKMKEKGDIPEGYSVSREKKERFSLILESASTNQTSMYLCASGTGGSYEQYFGPGTRLTVT.

The chain has TRBV7-9 and TRBJ1-3; TRBD1 aligns across 8 bases. With V trimmed by 4 bases and J by 0 bases, 8 bases remained unmatched. The CDR3 is 17 amino acids. Germline-derived CDR1 and CDR2 are SEHNR and FQNEAQ (reference sequence). The CDR3 region has the DNA TGTGCCAGCAGCTATGGACAGGGCGAGTCCTCTGGAAACACCATATATTTT. Translating gives CASSYGQGESSGNTIYF.

The rearrangement links TRBV4-1 to TRBJ2-1; 8 positions agree with TRBD2. Germline assignment: CDR1 MGHRA and CDR2 YSYEKL. V was pared by 7 bases and J by 2 bases, with 4 bases of the junction left unmatched. This CDR3 spans 14 amino acids. The DNA for the CDR3 is TGCGCCAGCACTCAGACTAGCGCCTACAATGAGCAGTTCTTC. This encodes CASTQTSAYNEQFF.

This chain uses TRBV27 with TRBJ2-2; no clear D. The germline gives CDR1 MNHEY, CDR2 SMNVEV (reference sequence). The CDR3 length is 14 residues. Trimming shortened V by 4 bases and J by 6 bases, and 12 bases separated the two germline ends. The CDR3 sequence: CASSSRNLAGELFF. CDR3 nucleotides: TGTGCCAGCAGTTCGAGGAACCTAGCCGGGGAGCTGTTTTTT.

The rearrangement links TRBV30 to TRBJ2-1; TRBD2 aligns across 9 bases. The CDR3 has 13 amino acids. V lost 2 bases and J lost 7; bases outside the gene matches: 3. In germline, CDR1 is GTSNPN, CDR2 SVGIG (reference sequence). The CDR3 reads CAWSLAGLNEQFF. CDR3 DNA sequence: TGTGCCTGGAGTCTAGCGGGATTGAATGAGCAGTTCTTC.

This clone was picked up one time. The chain uses TRBV18 and TRBJ2-5; D is unclear. V was trimmed by 2 bases and J by 5 bases, leaving 18 bases between them. The CDR3 runs 16 residues. The V gene's germline CDR1 is KGHSH and CDR2 LQKENI. The CDR3, as DNA: TGTGCCAGCTCACCAGATAGCAGCAAGCCGTGGGAGACCCAGTACTTC. Amino acid sequence: CASSPDSSKPWETQYF.

This clone showed up just a few times. The J gene is TRBJ2-5, the V gene TRBV4-3; TRBD2 matches at 14 bases. With V trimmed by 1 base and J by 5 bases, 6 bases remained unmatched. The CDR3 is made up of 17 amino acids. Looked up from germline, CDR1 is LGHNA and CDR2 is YSLEER. DNA for the CDR3: TGCGCCAGCAGCCAAGGGGCTCGGACTAGCGGGGGGGAGACCCAGTACTTC. Translation: CASSQGARTSGGETQYF.